The subject of this entry is one T cell receptor (beta chain). V shed 4 bases and J 5 bases; nucleotides not matched to a gene: 9. This CDR3 is built from 14 residues. CDR1 and CDR2 from the germline V gene are SQVTM and ANQGSEA. Amplification targeted TCR beta CDR3 regions from RNA transcripts. When the TCR CDR3 underwent first-round RT-PCR, the HTBI primer set was used. TCRdb processed the multiplex PCR reads anew with MiXCR; each CDR3 protein has one entry. This repertoire shows about 710,000 distinct CDR3 sequences, less than 20% found once; its top ten account for roughly 8%. This entry comes from a study of T cells in Graves' hyperthyroidism and ophthalmopathy.

The TCR originated in a man aged 18 to 29 with Graves' hyperthyroidism. The chain recombines TRBV29-1 with TRBJ2-7; 9 bases align to TRBD1. Material: blood. The CDR3 loop reads CSVVPVGTGNEQYF. CDR3 bases: TGCAGCGTTGTGCCCGTAGGGACAGGGAACGAGCAGTACTTC.